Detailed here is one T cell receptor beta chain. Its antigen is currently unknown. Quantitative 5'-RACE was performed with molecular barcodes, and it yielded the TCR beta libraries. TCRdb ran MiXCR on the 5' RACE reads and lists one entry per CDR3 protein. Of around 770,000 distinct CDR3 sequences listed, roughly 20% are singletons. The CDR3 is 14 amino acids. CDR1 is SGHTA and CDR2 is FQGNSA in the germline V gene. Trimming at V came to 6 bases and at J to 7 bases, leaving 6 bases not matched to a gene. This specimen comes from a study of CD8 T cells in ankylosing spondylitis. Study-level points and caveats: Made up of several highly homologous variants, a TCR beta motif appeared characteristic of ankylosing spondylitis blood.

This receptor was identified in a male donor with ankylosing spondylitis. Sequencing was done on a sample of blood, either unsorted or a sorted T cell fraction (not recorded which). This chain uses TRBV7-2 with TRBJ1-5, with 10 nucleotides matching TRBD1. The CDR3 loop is CASSSGQGGQPQHF. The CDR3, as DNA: TGTGCCAGCAGTTCCGGACAGGGGGGCCAGCCCCAGCATTTT.